Following are 24 T cell receptor beta chains from one sample sequenced in a study of technical replicates of blood from several donors. This table comes from immunoSEQ multiplex PCR, and its TCRdb copy is limited to in-frame clones, with some not included. This sample yields around 69,000 clones, of which almost 98% are seen a single time; approximately 0.2% belongs to the top ten. The specimen sequenced was T cells isolated from PBMCs. The receptors were gathered from a human donor in good health.

The rearrangement links TRBV4-2 to TRBJ2-1; 7 positions match TRBD2. V shed 3 bases, J shed 4 bases, and the junction held 0 bases outside the gene matches. The CDR3 is 13 residues long. CDR1 and CDR2 (germline): LGHNA, YNFKEQ. The CDR3 DNA reads TGTGCCAGCAGCCAGGGGGGGTACAATGAGCAGTTCTTC. It encodes CASSQGGYNEQFF.

The chain couples TRBV28 to TRBJ1-5; tentatively, D is TRBD1 (6 bases). The CDR3 length is 14 residues. Per germline, CDR1 MDHEN and CDR2 SYDVKM. V lost 7 bases and J lost 7, with 17 bases in between. The CDR3 DNA reads as TGTGCCAGCACTCCCCCAGGGGCGGGCCAGCCCCAGCATTTT. It is translated as CASTPPGAGQPQHF.

The chain couples TRBV6-5 to TRBJ2-5; 10 bases match TRBD2. With V trimmed by 0 bases and J by 10 bases, 8 bases remained unmatched. Germline values: CDR1 MNHEY, CDR2 SVGAGI. This CDR3 has 15 amino acids. CDR3 DNA sequence: TGTGCCAGCAGTTACTCGAGCCTAGCGGGGGCCTTCCAGTACTTC. Amino acids: CASSYSSLAGAFQYF.

The gene calls are TRBV28 and TRBJ1-2, with 7 positions matching TRBD1. Germline CDR1 is MDHEN and CDR2 is SYDVKM. The CDR3 has 11 amino acids. The J segment lost 10 bases and the V segment lost 4 bases, leaving 3 bases of the junction unmatched. The CDR3 region has the DNA TGTGCCAGCAGTTGGGACAGATCCTACACCTTC. As protein: CASSWDRSYTF.

This chain links TRBV7-8 with TRBJ2-1; perhaps TRBD2 as D (5 bases). This CDR3 is 19 amino acids long. Trimming left V 0 bases short and J 4 bases short, with 22 bases between. Per the germline V gene, CDR1 is SGHVS and CDR2 is FQNEAQ. This CDR3 reads CASSLAQRVRARPYNEQFF. CDR3 DNA sequence: TGTGCCAGCAGCTTAGCACAGAGAGTGCGGGCTCGCCCATACAATGAGCAGTTCTTC.

The gene calls are TRBV4-1 and TRBJ2-7, with D perhaps matching TRBD1 (6 bases). The V end lost 1 base, the J end lost 7 bases, and 14 bases lay between the germline ends. Germline-derived CDR1 and CDR2 are MGHRA and YSYEKL. This CDR3 has 14 residues. The CDR3 sequence: CASSQVVGHLEQYF. CDR3 nucleotide sequence: TGCGCCAGCAGCCAAGTAGTGGGACACTTGGAGCAGTACTTC.

This chain uses TRBV18 with TRBJ2-7; 10 nucleotides align to TRBD2. The V and J ends lost 3 bases and 0 bases, in that order; junction bases with no gene match: 5. This CDR3 contains 16 residues. CDR1 and CDR2 (germline): KGHSH, LQKENI. Written as DNA, the CDR3 is TGTGCCAGCTCACCGCCTAGCGGGGGTAGCTCCTACGAGCAGTACTTC. Its translation is CASSPPSGGSSYEQYF.

V and J are TRBV28 and TRBJ1-5; 7 nucleotides match TRBD1. Germline V gene data show CDR1 as MDHEN and CDR2 as SYDVKM. V shed 11 bases and J 10 bases; nucleotides not matched to a gene: 5. The CDR3 covers 10 residues. The chain's CDR3 is CALRGTPQHF. The CDR3 DNA reads as TGTGCCCTCAGGGGGACACCCCAGCATTTT.

The sample holds one count of this clone. The gene calls are TRBV7-9 and TRBJ1-2; 8 nucleotides align to TRBD1. The germline V gene encodes CDR1 SEHNR and CDR2 FQNEAQ (reference sequence). CDR3 length: 15 residues. The V gene end was trimmed by 2 bases and the J gene end by 0 bases; junction bases not matched to a gene: 2. The CDR3 region is CASSLLDRANYGYTF. The CDR3 coding sequence is TGTGCCAGCAGCTTACTGGACAGGGCTAACTATGGCTACACCTTC.

The V and J genes are TRBV28 and TRBJ1-5; 10 nucleotides agree with TRBD1. Germline assignment: CDR1 MDHEN and CDR2 SYDVKM. The CDR3 consists of 16 residues. V gave up 2 bases and J gave up 2 bases; unmatched junction bases: 3. The CDR3 spells CASSLAGTGGNQPQHF. The CDR3 coding sequence is TGTGCCAGCAGTTTAGCCGGGACAGGGGGCAATCAGCCCCAGCATTTT.

The rearrangement joins TRBV20-1 to TRBJ2-1, with D possibly being TRBD2 (5 bases). Deletions cut 7 bases from V and 8 bases from J, with 9 bases between. The CDR3 runs 10 residues. The germline CDR1 and CDR2 sequences are DFQATT and SNEGSKA (reference sequence). CDR3 in amino acids: CSVWRDEQFF. In DNA, the CDR3 is TGCAGTGTTTGGCGGGATGAGCAGTTCTTC.

The chain employs TRBV2 and TRBJ2-3, with a weak D call TRBD2 (5 bases). The CDR3 totals 15 residues. Trimming took 6 bases from V and 0 from J, leaving 13 bases between them. Germline V CDR1 and CDR2: SNHLY, FYNNEI. This CDR3 is CASRGGAPSTDTQYF. CDR3 DNA: TGTGCCAGCAGAGGAGGCGCCCCTAGCACAGATACGCAGTATTTT.

The V gene is TRBV4-2, the J gene TRBJ2-2; 8 bases are shared with TRBD1. V lost 5 bases to trimming and J lost 6 bases; unmatched junction nucleotides: 8. Looked up from germline, CDR1 is LGHNA and CDR2 is YNFKEQ. The CDR3 has 15 residues. CDR3 region: CASSLLDRDAGELFF. The CDR3 nucleotides are TGTGCCAGCAGCTTATTGGACAGGGACGCCGGGGAGCTGTTTTTT.

The chain has TRBV28 and TRBJ2-1, with 7 bases that match TRBD1. The CDR3 is 14 residues long. V gave up 6 bases and J gave up 2 bases; unmatched junction bases: 4. Germline assignment: CDR1 MDHEN and CDR2 SYDVKM. The CDR3 DNA is TGTGCCAGCAGGCGACAGGGTGCCTACAATGAGCAGTTCTTC. This codes for CASRRQGAYNEQFF.

The J gene is TRBJ2-2, the V gene TRBV30, with 7 bases fitting TRBD1. This CDR3 has 14 amino acids. Per germline, CDR1 GTSNPN and CDR2 SVGIG (reference sequence). The V segment lost 2 bases and the J segment 3 bases; nucleotides outside the gene matches: 3. The CDR3 sequence: CAWSRDSYTGELFF. The CDR3 DNA is TGTGCCTGGAGTAGGGACAGCTACACCGGGGAGCTGTTTTTT. Based on the CDR3 plus reference TRBV30 and TRBJ2-2, the full variable domain is SQTIHQWPATLVQPVGSPLSLECTVEGTSNPNLYWYRQAAGRGLQLLFYSVGIGQISSEVPQNLSASRPQDRQFILSSKKLLLSDSGFYLCAWSRDSYTGELFFGEGSRLTVL.

The CDR3 loop reads CASSPRWAGGDTGELFF. CDR3 DNA: TGTGCCAGTAGTCCACGGTGGGCAGGGGGCGACACCGGGGAGCTGTTTTTT. The chain has TRBV19 and TRBJ2-2; 8 bases agree with TRBD1. J was trimmed by 3 bases and V by 5 bases; bases with no gene match: 11. Germline V gene lookup returns CDR1 LNHDA and CDR2 SQIVND (reference sequence). This CDR3 has 17 amino acids.

The V and J genes are TRBV11-2 and TRBJ2-1; tentative D call: TRBD1 (5 bases). The germline V gene has CDR1 SGHAT and CDR2 FQNNGV. V lost 3 bases and J 7 bases, leaving 19 bases between the germline ends. The CDR3 is 16 amino acids. The CDR3 reads CASSFSGRDLRNEQFF. The CDR3 DNA reads as TGTGCCAGCAGCTTTTCGGGCAGGGATCTTCGGAATGAGCAGTTCTTC.

The V and J genes are TRBV6-5 and TRBJ2-7; TRBD2 matches 11 bases. V trimming: 6 bases; J trimming: 4 bases; junction bases outside the gene matches: 2. The length of the CDR3 is 13 residues. Germline CDR1 MNHEY, CDR2 SVGAGI. In nucleotides, the CDR3 is TGTGCCAGCAGCGGACTAGCGGGTTACGAGCAGTACTTC. Protein: CASSGLAGYEQYF.

The chain recombines TRBV7-9 with TRBJ2-1; TRBD2 is a possible D gene (5 bases). V was clipped by 7 bases and J by 12 bases, with 16 bases between them. This CDR3 comprises 12 residues. Germline V lookup: CDR1 SEHNR, CDR2 FQNEAQ (reference sequence). The CDR3, as DNA: TGTGCCAGCAAAGGAGGAGCCCTCGGGCAGTTCTTC. Translated: CASKGGALGQFF. The full variable domain, rest sourced from reference TRBV7-9 and TRBJ2-1, is DTGVSQNPRHKITKRGQNVTFRCDPISEHNRLYWYRQTLGQGPEFLTYFQNEAQLEKSRLLSDRFSAERPKGSFSTLEIQRTEQGDSAMYLCASKGGALGQFFGPGTRLTVL.

This clone came up once. The V gene is TRBV27, the J gene TRBJ2-1; the D gene is possibly TRBD1 (6 bases). Trimming removed 5 bases at V and 1 base at J, with 24 bases between. Germline CDR1 MNHEY, CDR2 SMNVEV (reference sequence). The CDR3 spans 19 residues. This chain's CDR3 is CASSLTRFRDTPSYNEQFF. The CDR3 nucleotides are TGTGCCAGCAGTCTAACTCGATTCCGGGACACCCCTTCCTACAATGAGCAGTTCTTC.

V and J are TRBV6-4 and TRBJ2-1; tentative D call: TRBD2 (5 bases). Between the trimmed V and J ends, which lost 2 bases and 7 bases, there was a span of 9 bases. The CDR3 totals 13 residues. CDR1 and CDR2 (germline): MRHNA, SNTAGT. This chain's CDR3 is CASSDGGWNEQFF. The CDR3 DNA is TGTGCCAGCAGTGACGGCGGGTGGAATGAGCAGTTCTTC.

This chain joins TRBV9 and TRBJ2-7, with D perhaps matching TRBD2 (6 bases). CDR1 is SGDLS, CDR2 YYNGEE, per germline. The V and J ends lost 0 bases and 4 bases respectively, with 20 bases between them. The CDR3 totals 17 residues. The CDR3 nucleotides read TGTGCCAGCAGCGTAGCGAAAACTAGTCCTCGGGAGTACGAGCAGTACTTC. This sequence encodes CASSVAKTSPREYEQYF.

J is TRBJ1-1 and V is TRBV6-1; 8 bases fit TRBD1. The CDR3 extends over 15 amino acids. Germline CDR1 is MNHNS and CDR2 is SASEGT. Germline trimming cut 2 bases from V and 6 bases from J; bases unmatched to any gene: 8. Here the CDR3 DNA reads TGTGCCAGCAGTGAACGTCCAGGGGGCGATTCTGAAGCTTTCTTT. It is translated as CASSERPGGDSEAFF.

The chain couples TRBV9 to TRBJ2-3, with TRBD2 identical over 8 bases. This CDR3 has 15 residues. The trim removed 4 bases at V and 4 bases at J, leaving 8 bases unmatched. Germline-derived CDR1 and CDR2 are SGDLS and YYNGEE. This chain's CDR3 is CASSFRGGGPDTQYF. The CDR3 nucleotides read TGTGCCAGCAGCTTCCGGGGCGGGGGGCCAGATACGCAGTATTTT.